Below are 26 T cell receptor beta chains sequenced from a single sample in a study of TIL therapy for anti-PD-1-resistant metastatic lung cancer. The immunoSEQ assay was v3. The method was immunoSEQ multiplex PCR; TCRdb's version includes in-frame clones alone and lacks a portion of them. The sample has 95,000 or so clones; 65% are singletons. Time point of the sample: pre-treatment sample, taken before nivolumab and TIL therapy. Pleural nodules or supraclavicular lymph nodes made up most of the excised metastases sampled. The sample here was tumor tissue, taken at baseline. The receptors were sampled from a person aged 25 to 80 with non-small cell lung cancer.

The gene calls are TRBV7-2 and TRBJ2-3, with TRBD2 matching 9 bases. CDR1 is SGHTA, CDR2 FQGNSA, per germline. The CDR3 has 15 residues. With V trimmed by 3 bases and J by 5 bases, 6 bases remained unmatched. The CDR3 reads CASSLRTSALDTQYF. The CDR3 DNA is TGTGCCAGCAGCTTGAGGACTAGCGCGTTAGATACGCAGTATTTT.

The chain joins TRBV5-4 to TRBJ2-1; 8 bases are a match to TRBD1. CDR1 is SGHNT and CDR2 is YYREEE in the germline V gene (reference sequence). The CDR3 contains 15 residues. The V segment lost 0 bases and the J segment 4 bases; nucleotides outside the gene matches: 3. The CDR3 nucleotides read TGTGCCAGCAGCTTGGGGACAGGGTGGTACAATGAGCAGTTCTTC. Translated: CASSLGTGWYNEQFF.

The chain couples TRBV28 to TRBJ2-1, with D unclear. This CDR3 is built from 12 residues. The V gene lost 2 bases and the J gene lost 7 bases, with 6 bases spanning the gap. CDR1 and CDR2 (germline): MDHEN, SYDVKM. CDR3 DNA: TGTGCCAGCAGTTTAAGGTGGAATGAGCAGTTCTTC. The encoded protein is CASSLRWNEQFF.

This clone counts as medium-sized. CDR3: CASSVESGSYNEQFF. Written as DNA, the CDR3 is TGTGCCAGCAGCGTAGAGAGCGGGTCGTACAATGAGCAGTTCTTC. The chain couples TRBV9 to TRBJ2-1; D may be TRBD2 (6 bases). CDR3 length: 15 residues. Trimming cost V 0 bases and J 4 bases, with 11 bases left between them. The germline CDR1 and CDR2 sequences are SGDLS and YYNGEE.

The genes are TRBV7-2 and TRBJ1-1, with D unclear. Between the trimmed V and J ends, which lost 2 bases and 4 bases, there was a span of 2 bases. This CDR3 spans 11 amino acids. CDR1 SGHTA and CDR2 FQGNSA come from the germline V gene. The CDR3 DNA is TGTGCCAGCAGCTTAACCACTGAAGCTTTCTTT. This translates into CASSLTTEAFF.

As DNA, the CDR3 is TGTGCCAGTAGTACCGGAGCGGGAGTCGGCTACAATGAGCAGTTCTTC. It translates to CASSTGAGVGYNEQFF. The chain combines TRBV19 with TRBJ2-1; 8 positions match TRBD2. The germline CDR1 and CDR2 sequences are LNHDA and SQIVND (reference sequence). The CDR3 runs to 16 residues. Trimming took 4 bases from V and 3 from J; bases not matched to a gene: 8. Combining the CDR3 with reference TRBV19 and TRBJ2-1 gives the whole variable domain DGGITQSPKYLFRKEGQNVTLSCEQNLNHDAMYWYRQDPGQGLRLIYYSQIVNDFQKGDIAEGYSVSREKKESFPLTVTSAQKNPTAFYLCASSTGAGVGYNEQFFGPGTRLTVL.

This clone occurred a few times. The junction shows a germline mismatch at one end, possibly a read error. This chain connects TRBV7-9 to TRBJ2-7, with a possible D match to TRBD2 (5 bases). CDR1 and CDR2 (germline): SEHNR, FQNEAQ (reference sequence). The CDR3 sequence is 12 residues long. CDR3 DNA sequence: TGTGCCAGCAGCCCCCCCGGGGTTCCTCTGTTCTTC. This codes for CASSPPGVPLFF.

The chain carries TRBV6-5 and TRBJ1-2, with D tentatively TRBD1 (5 bases). The CDR3 length is 14 residues. Germline V CDR1 and CDR2: MNHEY, SVGAGI. Trimming stripped 5 bases from V and 0 bases from J, with 10 bases between. This CDR3 is CASSQGPANYGYTF. The CDR3 DNA is TGTGCCAGCAGTCAGGGACCGGCTAACTATGGCTACACCTTC.

In this sample, this clone turned up a few times. The chain couples TRBV7-9 to TRBJ1-1; no clear D gene. The CDR3 has 15 amino acids. The germline gives CDR1 SEHNR, CDR2 FQNEAQ (reference sequence). The V gene lost 4 bases and the J gene lost 1 base, with 13 bases spanning the gap. As DNA, the CDR3 is TGTGCCAGCAGCTCGGGCCCCAGGACGAACACTGAAGCTTTCTTT. Translating it yields CASSSGPRTNTEAFF.

The V call is TRBV3-1 (or the pseudogene TRBV3-2), the J call TRBJ2-5; 8 bases map to TRBD2. This CDR3 has 15 residues. CDR1 is LGHDT, CDR2 YNNKEL, per germline (reference sequence). J was trimmed by 4 bases and V by 7 bases; bases with no gene match: 11. CDR3 protein: CASKDSGIGGETQYF. In nucleotides, the CDR3 is TGTGCCAGCAAGGATAGCGGGATTGGTGGAGAGACCCAGTACTTC.

The chain couples TRBV11-1 to TRBJ2-7, with D perhaps given as TRBD1 or TRBD2 (6 bases each). The CDR3 extends over 15 amino acids. Trimming shortened V by 3 bases and J by 0 bases, and 12 bases separated the two germline ends. Per germline, CDR1 SGHAT and CDR2 FQDESV (reference sequence). The CDR3 DNA follows: TGTGCCAGCAGCTTGACCGGGGGCCTCTCCTACGAGCAGTACTTC. Translation: CASSLTGGLSYEQYF.

This clone was observed a few times. This chain joins TRBV10-1 and TRBJ2-1; 14 bases align to TRBD2. Losses at the gene ends were 10 bases for V and 7 bases for J; bases not matched to a gene: 30. Germline values: CDR1 WNHNN, CDR2 SYGVQD (reference sequence). This CDR3 region has 22 residues. This chain's CDR3 is CATSRQPRARLAGGPRLNEQFF. The CDR3 DNA follows: TGCGCCACCTCGCGCCAGCCGCGGGCCAGACTAGCGGGGGGGCCGAGGTTGAATGAGCAGTTCTTC.

The chain is built from TRBV3-1 (or the pseudogene TRBV3-2) and TRBJ2-2; D remains ambiguous. The CDR3 length is 15 residues. Germline V CDR1 and CDR2: LGHDT, YNNKEL (reference sequence). V was shortened by 1 base and J by 6 bases, with 12 bases between the two germline ends. This CDR3 reads CASSQGLSVAGELFF. DNA of the CDR3: TGTGCCAGCAGCCAAGGTCTCTCGGTGGCCGGGGAGCTGTTTTTT.

The sample holds a few counts of this clone. Other DNA sequences in the sample encode the same CDR3. The chain joins TRBV5-6 to TRBJ2-5; D gene unclear. Germline V CDR1 and CDR2: SGHDT, YYEEEE. Deletions cut 1 base from V and 5 bases from J, with 3 bases between. The CDR3 runs 11 residues. The CDR3 sequence is CASSLQETQYF. DNA of the CDR3: TGTGCCAGCAGCTTGCAGGAGACCCAGTACTTC.

This clone was detected a few times. V usage is TRBV7-3 and J usage is TRBJ2-1, with 11 positions matching TRBD2. The CDR3 contains 17 residues. Germline V gene data show CDR1 as SGHTA and CDR2 as FQGTGA. V lost 5 bases and J lost 4; bases outside the gene matches: 10. The CDR3: CASSPSSGRTLYNEQFF. The CDR3 DNA reads TGTGCCAGCAGCCCCTCTAGCGGGAGGACCCTATACAATGAGCAGTTCTTC.

In this sample, this clone turned up a few times. The chain uses TRBV6-1 and TRBJ2-6; tentative D call: TRBD2 (5 bases). This CDR3 comprises 15 residues. CDR1 MNHNS and CDR2 SASEGT come from the germline V gene. V was shortened by 2 bases and J by 2 bases, with 7 bases between the two germline ends. The CDR3 nucleotides read TGTGCCAGCAGTGAACCGGGGACTGGGGCCAACGTCCTGACTTTC. As protein: CASSEPGTGANVLTF.

The V call is TRBV4-2, the J call TRBJ2-3; D is unclear. The CDR3 consists of 16 residues. The V end lost 1 base, the J end lost 0 bases, and 11 bases lay between the germline ends. Per germline, CDR1 LGHNA and CDR2 YNFKEQ. The CDR3 DNA follows: TGTGCCAGCAGCCAAGGTATAGCAGCTAGCACAGATACGCAGTATTTT. Protein: CASSQGIAASTDTQYF.

The chain couples TRBV7-8 to TRBJ1-1; D possibly corresponds to TRBD1 (6 bases). V dropped 5 bases and J dropped 6 bases, with 16 bases sitting between them. Germline assignment: CDR1 SGHVS and CDR2 FQNEAQ. This CDR3 comprises 14 residues. CDR3 residues: CASSTTQGVAEAFF. In DNA form, the CDR3 reads TGTGCCAGCAGCACTACACAGGGTGTCGCTGAAGCTTTCTTT.

This clone was observed a handful of times. The chain combines TRBV4-3 with TRBJ1-1, with 7 bases aligning to TRBD1. Germline trimming cut 1 base from V and 1 base from J; bases unmatched to any gene: 9. The CDR3 is 17 residues long. Germline V gives CDR1 LGHNA, CDR2 YSLEER. The CDR3 nucleotides are TGCGCCAGCAGCCAAGTTTCTTTCAGGACAGGGAACACTGAAGCTTTCTTT. Protein sequence: CASSQVSFRTGNTEAFF.

This clone came up many times. The chain joins TRBV29-1 to TRBJ2-1, with D uncertain. The CDR3 length is 10 residues. V dropped 7 bases and J dropped 8 bases, with 9 bases sitting between them. The germline gives CDR1 SQVTM, CDR2 ANQGSEA. CDR3 sequence (DNA): TGCAGCGCGGGCGAGTATGAGCAGTTCTTC. Translation gives CSAGEYEQFF.

The chain combines TRBV7-6 with TRBJ2-1, with D possibly being TRBD2 (5 bases). Trimming took 2 bases from V and 6 from J, leaving 8 bases between them. Germline V gene data show CDR1 as SGHVS and CDR2 as FNYEAQ. CDR3 length: 13 residues. CDR3 protein: CASSLRLANEQFF. The CDR3 coding sequence is TGTGCCAGCAGCTTACGGCTAGCCAATGAGCAGTTCTTC.

This clone was recorded only once. The chain has TRBV18 and TRBJ2-5; D is ambiguous. The CDR3 runs 12 residues. CDR1 and CDR2 (germline): KGHSH, LQKENI. V was pared by 0 bases and J by 5 bases, with 4 bases between. CDR3 in amino acids: CASSPPDETQYF. Here the CDR3 DNA reads TGTGCCAGCTCACCACCTGATGAGACCCAGTACTTC.

The chain employs TRBV5-1 and TRBJ1-6; possibly TRBD1 for D (5 bases). This CDR3 has 14 residues. V was pared by 0 bases and J by 7 bases, with 8 bases between. Germline-derived CDR1 and CDR2 are SGHRS and YFSETQ. CDR3 sequence: CASSLEWGNSPLHF. For the CDR3, the DNA is TGCGCCAGCAGCTTGGAATGGGGCAATTCACCCCTCCACTTT. Full variable domain (outside the CDR3, taken from reference TRBV5-1 and TRBJ1-6): KAGVTQTPRYLIKTRGQQVTLSCSPISGHRSVSWYQQTPGQGLQFLFEYFSETQRNKGNFPGRFSGRQFSNSRSEMNVSTLELGDSALYLCASSLEWGNSPLHFGNGTRLTVT.

This clone was detected a few times. This chain joins TRBV2 and TRBJ2-5; D ambiguous. Germline assignment: CDR1 SNHLY and CDR2 FYNNEI. This CDR3 is built from 13 residues. V was shortened by 5 bases and J by 5 bases, with 12 bases between the two germline ends. The CDR3 here is CASSLGKLETQYF. In DNA, the CDR3 is TGTGCCAGCAGTTTGGGAAAATTGGAGACCCAGTACTTC.

J is TRBJ2-1 and V is TRBV7-2, with 7 bases that match TRBD1. The CDR3 loop spans 15 amino acids. Germline CDR1 and CDR2: SGHTA and FQGNSA. The junction had 5 bases not matched to a gene; V was cut back by 5 bases and J by 1 base. The CDR3 DNA sequence: TGTGCCAGCAGCCTGGGGACAGCTTCCTACAATGAGCAGTTCTTC. Protein sequence: CASSLGTASYNEQFF.

This clone was recorded many times. The chain couples TRBV18 to TRBJ1-5, with D uncertain. This CDR3 spans 13 amino acids. Germline V CDR1 and CDR2: KGHSH, LQKENI. V lost 4 bases, J lost 6 bases, and 10 bases lay in between. DNA for the CDR3: TGTGCCAGCTCACAGGTGGAGAGTCAGCCCCAGCATTTT. Protein: CASSQVESQPQHF.